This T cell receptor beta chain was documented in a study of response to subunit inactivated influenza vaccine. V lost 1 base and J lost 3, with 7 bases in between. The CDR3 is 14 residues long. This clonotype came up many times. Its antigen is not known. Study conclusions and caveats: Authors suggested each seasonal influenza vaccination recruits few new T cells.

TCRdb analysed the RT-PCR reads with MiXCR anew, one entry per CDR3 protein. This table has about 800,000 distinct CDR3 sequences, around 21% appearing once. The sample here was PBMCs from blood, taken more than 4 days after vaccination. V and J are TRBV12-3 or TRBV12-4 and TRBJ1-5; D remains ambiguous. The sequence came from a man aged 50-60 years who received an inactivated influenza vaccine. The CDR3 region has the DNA TGTGCCAGCAGTTTAGACGGACCCAATCAGCCCCAGCATTTT. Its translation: CASSLDGPNQPQHF.